This T cell receptor beta chain emerged from a study of cytomegalovirus exposure and HLA in healthy donors. General study points: Investigators reported 164 TCR beta chains as tied to cytomegalovirus. Later on, an analysis found that several of the most significant clusters appeared to be linked to common viral pathogens, which included parvovirus B19.

Concerning this clone: No antigen is known for it.

The PCR employed 60 Vbeta primers together with 13 Jbeta primers. TCRdb keeps only in-frame clones here, not all; method: immunoSEQ multiplex PCR. The sample consists of approximately 160,000 clones, around 77% of them appearing once. From germline, CDR1 is SNHLY and CDR2 FYNNEI. This CDR3 has 16 residues. V trimming: 10 bases; J trimming: 3 bases; junction bases outside the gene matches: 6. This TCR came from a woman between 45 and 65 years old in good health and CMV-seropositive. The sample was PBMCs. The chain couples TRBV2 to TRBJ2-2; TRBD2 aligns across 15 bases. Here the CDR3 reads CAIGTSGRLDTGELFF. The CDR3 DNA reads TGTGCCATAGGGACTAGCGGGAGGTTGGACACCGGGGAGCTGTTTTTT.